The 26 T cell receptor beta chains listed next were all sequenced from one sample in a study of cytomegalovirus exposure and HLA in healthy donors. Profiling relied on immunoSEQ multiplex PCR, and the TCRdb table lists in-frame clones only, not all of them. The sample consists of more than 110,000 clones, less than 90% of them appearing once. Sequenced: PBMCs. Source of these receptors: a man between 18 and 29 years old in good health and CMV-seronegative.

The rearrangement uses TRBV6-5 and TRBJ2-7; D gene ambiguous. CDR3 length equals 13 residues. The germline CDR1 and CDR2 sequences are MNHEY and SVGAGI. Trimming pared 5 bases from V and 1 base from J, leaving 9 bases between. CDR3 sequence reads: CASSDTRSYEQYF. The CDR3 region has the DNA TGTGCCAGCAGTGACACCAGGTCCTACGAGCAGTACTTC.

This clone showed up just a few times. The gene calls are TRBV2 and TRBJ1-3; D is possibly TRBD1 (6 bases). This CDR3 comprises 14 residues. V gave up 6 bases and J gave up 0 bases, with 9 bases separating them. Germline assignment: CDR1 SNHLY and CDR2 FYNNEI. This chain's CDR3 is CASRAGDSGNTIYF. CDR3 in DNA: TGTGCCAGCAGGGCAGGGGACTCTGGAAACACCATATATTTT. Together with reference TRBV2 and TRBJ1-3, the CDR3 gives the full variable domain: EPEVTQTPSHQVTQMGQEVILRCVPISNHLYFYWYRQILGQKVEFLVSFYNNEISEKSEIFDDQFSVERPDGSNFTLKIRSTKLEDSAMYFCASRAGDSGNTIYFGEGSWLTVV.

Only one count was recorded for this clone. V gene TRBV13 combines with J gene TRBJ2-7; 12 bases are shared with TRBD1. The CDR3 has 16 residues. In germline, CDR1 is PRHDT, CDR2 FYEKMQ (reference sequence). V was clipped by 5 bases and J by 3 bases; unmatched bases: 8. The CDR3 is CASSTSGTGGFYEQYF. CDR3 DNA: TGTGCCAGCAGCACATCCGGGACAGGGGGCTTCTACGAGCAGTACTTC.

The chain uses TRBV11-3 and TRBJ2-2; tentative D call: TRBD1 (6 bases). There are 14 residues in the CDR3. Germline CDR1 is SGHNT and CDR2 is YENEEA. Between the trimmed V and J ends, which lost 5 bases and 8 bases, there was a span of 15 bases. The CDR3 DNA sequence: TGTGCCAGCAGCGGAGACAGGTCGGGAGGGGAGCTGTTTTTT. It codes for CASSGDRSGGELFF.

This sequence joins TRBV6-5 and TRBJ2-3; 7 bases line up with TRBD2. The V and J ends lost 7 bases and 4 bases, in that order; junction bases with no gene match: 8. This CDR3 is 14 amino acids long. CDR1 is MNHEY, CDR2 SVGAGI, per germline. The CDR3: CASTLLARADTQYF. The CDR3 region has the DNA TGTGCCAGCACGCTACTAGCGAGGGCAGATACGCAGTATTTT.

The V call is TRBV10-3, the J call TRBJ1-6; no clear D gene. Germline CDR1 is ENHRY and CDR2 is SYGVKD. V was pared by 1 base and J by 7 bases, with 14 bases between. This CDR3 region has 16 residues. The CDR3 bases are TGTGCCATCAGTGAGTGGTTAGGGCGAGGGAATTCACCCCTCCACTTT. Amino acid sequence: CAISEWLGRGNSPLHF.

The chain recombines TRBV6-6 with TRBJ1-4, with unresolved D. Germline assignment: CDR1 MNHNY and CDR2 SVGAGI (reference sequence). The CDR3 has 15 residues. Trimming stripped 4 bases from V and 4 bases from J, with 13 bases between. In DNA, the CDR3 is TGTGCCAGCAGTTTACTTAGTGTGTATAATGAAAAACTGTTTTTT. It yields the protein CASSLLSVYNEKLFF.

Here the CDR3 reads CAWSARTGIAGELFF. The CDR3 DNA reads as TGTGCCTGGAGTGCCCGGACAGGGATTGCCGGGGAGCTGTTTTTT. The chain carries TRBV30 and TRBJ2-2, with TRBD1 identical over 8 bases. V shed 1 base, J shed 6 bases, and the junction held 7 bases outside the gene matches. The CDR3 totals 15 residues. CDR1 and CDR2 (germline): GTSNPN, SVGIG (reference sequence).

The chain employs TRBV7-2 and TRBJ2-7; 11 bases align to TRBD2. Looked up from germline, CDR1 is SGHTA and CDR2 is FQGNSA. V gave up 5 bases and J gave up 3 bases; unmatched junction bases: 6. The CDR3 runs 15 residues. In DNA, the CDR3 is TGTGCCAGCAGCATAGGGACTAGCGGACACTACGAGCAGTACTTC. It encodes CASSIGTSGHYEQYF.

V is TRBV9 and J is TRBJ1-3; D unclear. Germline CDR1 and CDR2: SGDLS and YYNGEE. V lost 4 bases and J lost 0, with 11 bases in between. CDR3 size: 15 residues. DNA of the CDR3: TGTGCCAGCAGCCTGCCATCCTACTCTGGAAACACCATATATTTT. Its translation is CASSLPSYSGNTIYF. The full variable domain, rest sourced from reference TRBV9 and TRBJ1-3, is DSGVTQTPKHLITATGQRVTLRCSPRSGDLSVYWYQQSLDQGLQFLIQYYNGEERAKGNILERFSAQQFPDLHSELNLSSLELGDSALYFCASSLPSYSGNTIYFGEGSWLTVV.

The chain carries TRBV7-9 and TRBJ2-7, with 8 bases lining up with TRBD2. Germline V gene data show CDR1 as SEHNR and CDR2 as FQNEAQ (reference sequence). CDR3 length equals 15 residues. Trimming removed 5 bases from V and 2 bases from J; junction bases left unmatched: 8. The CDR3 region is CASSLRGDATYEQYF. For the CDR3, the DNA is TGTGCCAGCAGCCTGCGGGGGGATGCGACCTACGAGCAGTACTTC.

The chain has TRBV6-1 and TRBJ1-1, with a possible D match to TRBD1 (5 bases). Trimming took off 6 bases at V and 0 bases at J, with 11 bases between the two ends. Germline lookup yields CDR1 MNHNS and CDR2 SASEGT. This CDR3 spans 14 amino acids. In DNA, the CDR3 is TGTGCCAGCAGCTCTCGGGGGATGAACACTGAAGCTTTCTTT. Protein sequence: CASSSRGMNTEAFF.

The chain combines TRBV27 with TRBJ2-3, with TRBD1 as a possible D gene (8 bases). This CDR3 spans 14 amino acids. Germline V gives CDR1 MNHEY, CDR2 SMNVEV (reference sequence). The V end was cut by 10 bases, the J end by 3 bases, with 17 bases between. CDR3 sequence (DNA): TGTGCCAAACGAACAGGGGGGGAAACAGATACGCAGTATTTT. Protein: CAKRTGGETDTQYF.

The chain has TRBV14 and TRBJ2-7; perhaps TRBD1 as D (5 bases). CDR3 size: 12 residues. CDR1 is SGHDN and CDR2 is FVKESK in the germline V gene. Trimming pared 2 bases from V and 6 bases from J, leaving 8 bases between. CDR3 sequence: CASSQLGVEQYF. In DNA form, the CDR3 reads TGTGCCAGCAGCCAACTAGGGGTCGAGCAGTACTTC.

J is TRBJ1-1 and V is TRBV5-1; tentative D call: TRBD1 (5 bases). Per germline, CDR1 SGHRS and CDR2 YFSETQ. V lost 4 bases to trimming and J lost 5 bases, with 15 bases between them. CDR3 size: 14 residues. The CDR3 DNA is TGCGCCAGCAGCCCCTCCGTAGGGGTAACTGAAGCTTTCTTT. This sequence encodes CASSPSVGVTEAFF. The full variable domain, rest sourced from reference TRBV5-1 and TRBJ1-1, is KAGVTQTPRYLIKTRGQQVTLSCSPISGHRSVSWYQQTPGQGLQFLFEYFSETQRNKGNFPGRFSGRQFSNSRSEMNVSTLELGDSALYLCASSPSVGVTEAFFGQGTRLTVV.

This sequence joins TRBV5-4 and TRBJ1-2; a weak D match, TRBD1 (6 bases). CDR1 is SGHNT, CDR2 YYREEE, per germline (reference sequence). V was pared by 9 bases and J by 4 bases, with 10 bases between. The CDR3 consists of 11 residues. The CDR3 loop reads CATSDSYGYTF. The CDR3 region has the DNA TGTGCCACCTCGGACAGCTATGGCTACACCTTC. The full variable domain, its missing parts supplied by reference TRBV5-4 and TRBJ1-2, is ETGVTQSPTHLIKTRGQQVTLRCSSQSGHNTVSWYQQALGQGPQFIFQYYREEENGRGNFPPRFSGLQFPNYSSELNVNALELDDSALYLCATSDSYGYTFGSGTRLTVV.

The chain joins TRBV18 to TRBJ1-1; a possible D gene is TRBD1 (6 bases). The CDR3 sequence is 16 residues long. V lost 2 bases, J lost 4 bases, and 17 bases lay in between. The V gene's germline CDR1 is KGHSH and CDR2 LQKENI. The CDR3 sequence: CASSPSGGRGGTEAFF. CDR3 sequence (DNA): TGTGCCAGCTCACCAAGCGGGGGCCGAGGGGGCACTGAAGCTTTCTTT. Supplemented by reference TRBV18 and TRBJ1-1, the full variable domain reads NAGVMQNPRHLVRRRGQEARLRCSPMKGHSHVYWYRQLPEEGLKFMVYLQKENIIDESGMPKERFSAEFPKEGPSILRIQQVVRGDSAAYFCASSPSGGRGGTEAFFGQGTRLTVV.

This clone was seen only a few times. The chain has TRBV5-8 and TRBJ1-1; D may be TRBD1 (6 bases). Germline values: CDR1 SGHTS, CDR2 YDEGEE. The CDR3 totals 14 residues. Trimming pared 1 base from V and 3 bases from J, leaving 10 bases between. The CDR3 sequence is CASSLQGLDTEAFF. The CDR3 region has the DNA TGTGCCAGCAGCTTGCAGGGGTTGGACACTGAAGCTTTCTTT.

The rearrangement links TRBV7-9 to TRBJ1-6, with 7 bases identical to TRBD1. The germline V gene encodes CDR1 SEHNR and CDR2 FQNEAQ (reference sequence). The CDR3 runs 16 residues. The J segment lost 7 bases and the V segment lost 6 bases, leaving 12 bases of the junction unmatched. CDR3 protein: CASRGNTGAGNSPLHF. The CDR3 bases are TGTGCCAGCAGGGGAAACACAGGGGCGGGGAATTCACCCCTCCACTTT.

This chain links TRBV2 with TRBJ1-2; TRBD1 matches at 9 bases. Looked up from germline, CDR1 is SNHLY and CDR2 is FYNNEI. V lost 6 bases to trimming and J lost 2 bases; unmatched junction nucleotides: 1. The CDR3 spans 13 residues. The CDR3 DNA follows: TGTGCCAGCAGAGGGACAGGGAACTATGGCTACACCTTC. Translating gives CASRGTGNYGYTF.

J is TRBJ1-6 and V is TRBV11-2; 8 nucleotides agree with TRBD1. The CDR3 has 17 amino acids. Germline lookup yields CDR1 SGHAT and CDR2 FQNNGV. After removal of 3 bases from V and 10 bases from J, the junction contained 14 bases not matched to a gene. The DNA of the CDR3 is TGTGCCAGCAGCTTGGGAATAATGGACAGGGAACGATCACCCCTCCACTTT. Amino acid sequence: CASSLGIMDRERSPLHF.

The CDR3 nucleotides are TGTGCCAGCAGCTTACCCTTAGGACAGGGGAAGGACGAGCAGTACTTC. Protein sequence: CASSLPLGQGKDEQYF. The chain uses TRBV7-9 and TRBJ2-7; TRBD1 agrees at 9 bases. Germline V gene lookup returns CDR1 SEHNR and CDR2 FQNEAQ (reference sequence). Unmatched junction bases numbered 10, after V lost 2 bases and J lost 5 bases. The CDR3 extends over 16 amino acids.

The chain is built from TRBV27 and TRBJ2-1; no clear D. Looked up from germline, CDR1 is MNHEY and CDR2 is SMNVEV (reference sequence). The CDR3 totals 14 residues. The V end was cut by 2 bases, the J end by 6 bases, with 11 bases between. The CDR3 nucleotides read TGTGCCAGCAGTTTAGTTGGGCCACGCAATGAGCAGTTCTTC. It is translated as CASSLVGPRNEQFF.

V is TRBV7-2 and J is TRBJ2-7; TRBD2 aligns across 13 bases. This CDR3 is built from 17 residues. Germline V gene lookup returns CDR1 SGHTA and CDR2 FQGNSA. Losses at the gene ends were 3 bases for V and 6 bases for J; bases not matched to a gene: 11. CDR3 sequence: CASSFGLAGAPGREQYF. Written as DNA, the CDR3 is TGTGCCAGCAGCTTTGGACTAGCGGGGGCCCCGGGTCGCGAGCAGTACTTC. Full variable domain (missing parts from reference TRBV7-2 and TRBJ2-7): GAGVSQSPSNKVTEKGKDVELRCDPISGHTALYWYRQSLGQGLEFLIYFQGNSAPDKSGLPSDRFSAERTGGSVSTLTIQRTQQEDSAVYLCASSFGLAGAPGREQYFGPGTRLTVT.

This clone has a single count. The V and J genes are TRBV9 and TRBJ2-1; 8 bases are a match to TRBD2. In germline, CDR1 is SGDLS, CDR2 YYNGEE. The V gene end was trimmed by 3 bases and the J gene end by 5 bases; junction bases not matched to a gene: 4. This CDR3 region has 14 residues. CDR3 nucleotides: TGTGCCAGCAGCGAGCCAGCGGGGGACAATGAGCAGTTCTTC. It translates to CASSEPAGDNEQFF.

The V and J genes are TRBV28 and TRBJ2-1, with a possible D match to TRBD2 (5 bases). The CDR3 has 17 residues. The germline V gene has CDR1 MDHEN and CDR2 SYDVKM. V dropped 5 bases and J dropped 7 bases, with 24 bases sitting between them. The CDR3 sequence is CASSLPLVGNLANEQFF. In DNA, the CDR3 is TGTGCCAGCAGTCTACCCCTTGTCGGGAACTTAGCGAATGAGCAGTTCTTC.